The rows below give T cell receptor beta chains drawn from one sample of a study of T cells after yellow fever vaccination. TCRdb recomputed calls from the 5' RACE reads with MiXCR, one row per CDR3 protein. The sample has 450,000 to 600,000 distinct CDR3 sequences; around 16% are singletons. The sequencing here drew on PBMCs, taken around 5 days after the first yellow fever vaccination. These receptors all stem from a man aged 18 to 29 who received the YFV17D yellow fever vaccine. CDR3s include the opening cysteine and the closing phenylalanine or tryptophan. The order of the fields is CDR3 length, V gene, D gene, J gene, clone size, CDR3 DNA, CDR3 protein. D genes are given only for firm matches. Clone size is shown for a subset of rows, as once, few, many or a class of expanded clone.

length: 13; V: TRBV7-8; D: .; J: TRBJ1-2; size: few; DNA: TGTGCCAGCAGCGATAGCTGGAGCTATGGCTACACCTTC; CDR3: CASSDSWSYGYTF
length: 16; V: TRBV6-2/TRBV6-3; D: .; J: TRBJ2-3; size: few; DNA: TGTGCCAGCAGCACAGGGTTAAGCCGCCTGAAAGATACGCAGTATTTT; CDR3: CASSTGLSRLKDTQYF
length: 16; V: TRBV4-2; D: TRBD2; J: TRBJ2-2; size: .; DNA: TGTGCCAGCAGCCAAGTCGGGAGGGCTTCCACCGGGGAGCTGTTTTTT; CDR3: CASSQVGRASTGELFF
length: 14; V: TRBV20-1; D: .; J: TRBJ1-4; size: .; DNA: TGCAGTGCTCGGGCCGGGAGCCGTAATGAAAAACTGTTTTTT; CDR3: CSARAGSRNEKLFF
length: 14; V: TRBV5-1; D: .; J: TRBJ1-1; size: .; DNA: TGCGCCAGCAGCGCGGGACCCGAGAACACTGAAGCTTTCTTT; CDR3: CASSAGPENTEAFF
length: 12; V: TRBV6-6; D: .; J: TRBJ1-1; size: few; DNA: TGTGCCAGCAGTCCCGGACCCGGGGAGGCTTTCTTT; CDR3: CASSPGPGEAFF
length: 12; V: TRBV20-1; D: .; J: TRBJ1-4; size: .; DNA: TGCAGTGGTGAACAGGAGGGTGAAAAACTGTTTTTT; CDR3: CSGEQEGEKLFF
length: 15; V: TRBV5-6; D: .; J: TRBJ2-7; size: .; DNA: TGTGCCAGCAGCTTGAAGTGGGCTGCATACTACGAGCAGTACTTC; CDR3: CASSLKWAAYYEQYF
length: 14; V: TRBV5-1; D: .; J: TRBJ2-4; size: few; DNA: TGCGCCAGCAGCTTGGCTGGTACAGACAACATTCAGTACTTC; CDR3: CASSLAGTDNIQYF
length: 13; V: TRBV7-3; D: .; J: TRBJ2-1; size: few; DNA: TGTGCCAGCAGCTTAAACCCCGAGGATGAGCAGTTCTTC; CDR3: CASSLNPEDEQFF
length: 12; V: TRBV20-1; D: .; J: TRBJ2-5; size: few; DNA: TGCAGTGCCCCGACTCCCGCGGAGACCCAGTACTTC; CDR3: CSAPTPAETQYF
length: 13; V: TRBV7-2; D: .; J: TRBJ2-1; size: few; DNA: TGTGCCAGCAGCCCCCCTAGTAGTAATGAGCAGTTCTTC; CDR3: CASSPPSSNEQFF
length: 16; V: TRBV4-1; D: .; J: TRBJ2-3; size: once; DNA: TGCGCCAGCAGCCCCCGTACGGATACTAGCACAGATACGCAGTATTTT; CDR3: CASSPRTDTSTDTQYF
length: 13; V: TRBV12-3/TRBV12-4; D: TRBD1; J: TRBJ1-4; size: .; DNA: TGTGCCAGCAGTCTCAGGGGGAGAGAAAAACTGTTTTTT; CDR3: CASSLRGREKLFF
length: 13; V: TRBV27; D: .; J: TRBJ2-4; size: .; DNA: TGTGCCAGCAGTCCAACAGGGAGAAACATTCAGTACTTC; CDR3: CASSPTGRNIQYF
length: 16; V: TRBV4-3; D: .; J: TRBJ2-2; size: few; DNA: TGCGCCAGCAGCCAAGACCGGGCTGGGAACACCGGGGAGCTGTTTTTT; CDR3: CASSQDRAGNTGELFF
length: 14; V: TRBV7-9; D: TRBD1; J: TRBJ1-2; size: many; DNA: TGTGCCAGCAGTCCGGGACAGGGGAACTATGGCTACACCTTC; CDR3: CASSPGQGNYGYTF
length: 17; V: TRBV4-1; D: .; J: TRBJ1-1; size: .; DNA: TGCGCCAGCAGCCAAGATATTAACATAGGGGCTACTCTGGGGGCTTTCTTT; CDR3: CASSQDINIGATLGAFF
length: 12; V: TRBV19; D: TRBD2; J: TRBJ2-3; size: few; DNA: TGTGCCAGTCGTAGCGGGGCAGATACGCAGTATTTT; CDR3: CASRSGADTQYF
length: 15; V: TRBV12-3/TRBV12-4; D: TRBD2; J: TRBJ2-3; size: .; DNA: TGTGCCAGCAGTTCGGAACTAGCGGGCACAGATACGCAGTATTTT; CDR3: CASSSELAGTDTQYF
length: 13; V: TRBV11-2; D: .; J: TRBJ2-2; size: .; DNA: TGTGCCAGCAGCTTAGAGGTTTTCGGGGAGCTGTTTTTT; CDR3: CASSLEVFGELFF
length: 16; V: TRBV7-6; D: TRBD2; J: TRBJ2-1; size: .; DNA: TGTGCCAGCAGCTTAAGGGGAACTAGCGGGGGGAATGAGCAGTTCTTC; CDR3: CASSLRGTSGGNEQFF
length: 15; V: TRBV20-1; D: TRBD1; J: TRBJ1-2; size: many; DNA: TGCAGTGCTCCGTCAGGGACAGGGGACGGCTATGGCTACACCTTC; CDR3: CSAPSGTGDGYGYTF
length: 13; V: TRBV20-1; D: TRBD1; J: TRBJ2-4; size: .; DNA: TGCAGTGCCCCGGACAGGGTTAAAAACATTCAGTACTTC; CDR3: CSAPDRVKNIQYF
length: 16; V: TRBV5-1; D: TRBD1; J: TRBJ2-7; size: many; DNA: TGCGCCAGCAGCTTTTCTCCGGGACAGGGCCACTACGAGCAGTACTTC; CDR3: CASSFSPGQGHYEQYF
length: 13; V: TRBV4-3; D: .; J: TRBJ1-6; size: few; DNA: TGCGCCAGCAGCCAAGGGGTTGGTTCACCCCTCCACTTT; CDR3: CASSQGVGSPLHF
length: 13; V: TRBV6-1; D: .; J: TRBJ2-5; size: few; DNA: TGTGCCAGCAGTGAATACAATTCGGAGACCCAGTACTTC; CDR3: CASSEYNSETQYF
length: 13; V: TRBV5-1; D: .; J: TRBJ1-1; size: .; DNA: TGCGCCAGCAGAGACCAGGGGAACACTGAAGCTTTCTTT; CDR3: CASRDQGNTEAFF
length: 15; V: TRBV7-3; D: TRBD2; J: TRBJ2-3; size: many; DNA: TGTGCCAGCAGCCTTAGTAGCGGGTCCACAGATACGCAGTATTTT; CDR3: CASSLSSGSTDTQYF
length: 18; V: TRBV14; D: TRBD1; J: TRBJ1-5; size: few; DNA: TGTGCCAGCAGCCCCACCTTGGGACAGGCACATAGCAATCAGCCCCAGCATTTT; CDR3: CASSPTLGQAHSNQPQHF
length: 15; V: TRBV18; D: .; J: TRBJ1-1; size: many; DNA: TGTGCCAGCTCACCTAATGTGGGGGGGAACACTGAAGCTTTCTTT; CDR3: CASSPNVGGNTEAFF
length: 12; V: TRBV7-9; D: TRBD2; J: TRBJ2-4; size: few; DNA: TGTGCCAGCAGCTTAGAGGATCGGGAGGTGTACTTC; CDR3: CASSLEDREVYF
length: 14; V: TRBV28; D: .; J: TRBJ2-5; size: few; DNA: TGTGCCAGCAGTTGGATAACCCGCCAAGAGACCCAGTACTTC; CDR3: CASSWITRQETQYF
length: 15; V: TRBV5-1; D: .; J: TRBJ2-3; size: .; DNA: TGCGCCAGCAGCTTGAGGGTAGGTGGCACAGATAAGCAGTATTTT; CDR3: CASSLRVGGTDKQYF
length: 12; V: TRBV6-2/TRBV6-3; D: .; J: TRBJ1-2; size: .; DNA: TGTGCCAGCAGTTACGAACGCAGTGGCTACACCTTC; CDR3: CASSYERSGYTF
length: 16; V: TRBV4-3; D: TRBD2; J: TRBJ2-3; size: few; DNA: TGCGCCAGCAGCCAAGGGTCTAGCGGGGGTACCGATACGCAGTATTTT; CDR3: CASSQGSSGGTDTQYF
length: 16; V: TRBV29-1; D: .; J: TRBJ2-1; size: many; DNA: TGCAGCGTTGTGGGGTACCCGGGCTCACCATACAATGAGCAGTTCTTC; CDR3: CSVVGYPGSPYNEQFF
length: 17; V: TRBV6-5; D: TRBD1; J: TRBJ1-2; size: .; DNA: TGTGCCAGCAGTTACGCGGGTGGGACAGGGGCTTTCTATGGCTACACCTTC; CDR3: CASSYAGGTGAFYGYTF
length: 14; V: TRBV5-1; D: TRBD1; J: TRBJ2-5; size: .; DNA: TGCGCCAGCAGCTTGGACAGGGGTTCGGAGACCCAGTACTTC; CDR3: CASSLDRGSETQYF
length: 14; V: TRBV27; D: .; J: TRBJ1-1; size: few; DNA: TGTGCCAGCAGTTTATATGTCATGAACACTGAAGCTTTCTTT; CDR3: CASSLYVMNTEAFF
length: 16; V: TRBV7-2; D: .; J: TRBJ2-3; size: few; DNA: TGTGCCAGCAGCTTGGGCTCCCCAGGGGTTCCAGATACGCAGTATTTT; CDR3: CASSLGSPGVPDTQYF
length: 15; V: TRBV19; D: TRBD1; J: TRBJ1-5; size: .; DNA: TGTGCCAGTAGTATATGGACAGGGGACAATCAGCCCCAGCATTTT; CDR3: CASSIWTGDNQPQHF
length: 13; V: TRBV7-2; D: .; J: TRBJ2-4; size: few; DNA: TGTGCCAGCAGCTCAGGAGACAGGAACATTCAGTACTTC; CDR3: CASSSGDRNIQYF
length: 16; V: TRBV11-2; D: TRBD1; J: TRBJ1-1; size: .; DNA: TGTGCCAGCAGCTTAGCGGCAGGGGGAGGAAACACTGAAGCTTTCTTT; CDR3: CASSLAAGGGNTEAFF
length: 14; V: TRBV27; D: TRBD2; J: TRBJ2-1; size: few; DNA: TGTGCCAGCAGCCCCGGGGGGGAATTTAATGAGCAGTTCTTC; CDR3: CASSPGGEFNEQFF
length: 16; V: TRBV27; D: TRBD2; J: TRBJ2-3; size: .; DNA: TGTGCCAGCGAACCGGCCGCGGGGGGCAGGGGCGATACGCAGTATTTT; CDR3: CASEPAAGGRGDTQYF
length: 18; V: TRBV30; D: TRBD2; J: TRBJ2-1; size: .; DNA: TGTGCCTGGAGTGTTCTCCGTAGCGGGGGGGCAACATACAATGAGCAGTTCTTC; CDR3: CAWSVLRSGGATYNEQFF
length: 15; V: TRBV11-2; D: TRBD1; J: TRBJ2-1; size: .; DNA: TGTGCCAGCAGCTCACCGAGGGGGCGAGAGAATGAGCAGTTCTTC; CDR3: CASSSPRGRENEQFF
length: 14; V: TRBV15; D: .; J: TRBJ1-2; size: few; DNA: TGTGCCACCAGCAGAGTAGGCGCTTTGAGGGGCTACACCTTC; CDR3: CATSRVGALRGYTF
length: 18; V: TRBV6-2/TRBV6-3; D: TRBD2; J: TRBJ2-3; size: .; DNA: TGTGCCAGCAGTTACTCCCGACTAGCGGGGGGACAGCGGGATACGCAGTATTTT; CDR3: CASSYSRLAGGQRDTQYF
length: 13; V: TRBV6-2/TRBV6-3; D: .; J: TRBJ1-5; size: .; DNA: TGTGCCAGCAACCTACAGGTTTCTCAGCCCCAGCATTTT; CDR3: CASNLQVSQPQHF
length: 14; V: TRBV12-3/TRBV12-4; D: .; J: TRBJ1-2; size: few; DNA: TGTGCCAGCAGTTTAGGGGCGGGGGCCTATGGCTACACCTTC; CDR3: CASSLGAGAYGYTF
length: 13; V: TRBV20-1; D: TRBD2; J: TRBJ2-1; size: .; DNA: TGCAGTGCTATCTCGGGGGGGGGCAATGAGCAGTTCTTC; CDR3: CSAISGGGNEQFF
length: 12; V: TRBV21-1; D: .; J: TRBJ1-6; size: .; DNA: TGTGCCAGCAGCTCGAGAGCTTCACCCCTCCACTTT; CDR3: CASSSRASPLHF
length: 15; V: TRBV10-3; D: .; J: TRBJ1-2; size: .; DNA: TGTGCCATCAGTGAGTCGGCTGGCCAGGGTTATGGCTACACCTTC; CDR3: CAISESAGQGYGYTF
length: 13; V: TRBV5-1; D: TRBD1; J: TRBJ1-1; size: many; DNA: TGCGCCAGCGTATACGACCAGGGGGCGGAAGCTTTCTTT; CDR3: CASVYDQGAEAFF
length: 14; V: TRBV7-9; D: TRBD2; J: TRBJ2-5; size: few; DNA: TGTGCCAGCAGCTTAGGCGGAGCGGGGAAGACCCAGTACTTC; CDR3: CASSLGGAGKTQYF
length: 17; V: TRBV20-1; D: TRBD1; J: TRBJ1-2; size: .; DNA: TGCAGTGTGAGTGGGGACAGGGCCTCTGTCGGTGCAAATGGCTACACCTTC; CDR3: CSVSGDRASVGANGYTF
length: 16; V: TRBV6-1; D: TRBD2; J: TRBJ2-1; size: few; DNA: TGTGCCAGCAGTGAATACAGCGGGGGGCCCTACAATGAGCAGTTCTTC; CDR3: CASSEYSGGPYNEQFF